A single sample is the source of the 4 T cell receptor beta chains below, sequenced in a study of blood T cells in healthy people across ages. Using a J-beta primer mix together with a sample-barcoded 5' primer, a second PCR was run for about 7 to 12 cycles. From the 5' RACE reads, TCRdb called clonotypes with MiXCR, one entry per CDR3 protein. The sample includes more than 900,000 distinct CDR3 sequences, almost 30% of them seen just once. These same data were also listed under a study on T cells of mothers and their children.

The sample consisted of blood. Receptors were obtained from a middle-aged woman in good health.

As regards this clonotype: Mismatch with germline at one junction end may stem from a read error. V and J are TRBV5-5 and TRBJ1-1; perhaps TRBD1 as D (5 bases). The CDR3 runs to 16 residues. Germline CDR1 reads SGHKS; CDR2 reads YYEKEE (reference sequence). The CDR3 nucleotides read TGTGCCGGCAGCTTGTCTTACAGGAGCGGGACCACTGAAGCTTTCTTT. Protein sequence: CAGSLSYRSGTTEAFF. The whole variable domain, filled in from reference TRBV5-5 and TRBJ1-1, reads DAGVTQSPTHLIKTRGQQVTLRCSPISGHKSVSWYQQVLGQGPQFIFQYYEKEERGRGNFPDRFSARQFPNYSSELNVNALLLGDSALYLCAGSLSYRSGTTEAFFGQGTRLTVV.

Ten or more counts support this clonotype. This rearrangement joins TRBV5-5 to TRBJ2-1; D might be TRBD2 (5 bases). The V end lost 4 bases, the J end lost 0 bases, and 11 bases lay between the germline ends. The CDR3 spans 15 residues. Germline lookup yields CDR1 SGHKS and CDR2 YYEKEE (reference sequence). CDR3: CASSLEESSYNEQFF. The CDR3 DNA is TGTGCCAGCAGCCTGGAGGAGAGCTCCTACAATGAGCAGTTCTTC. The whole variable domain, remainder taken from reference TRBV5-5 and TRBJ2-1, is DAGVTQSPTHLIKTRGQQVTLRCSPISGHKSVSWYQQVLGQGPQFIFQYYEKEERGRGNFPDRFSARQFPNYSSELNVNALLLGDSALYLCASSLEESSYNEQFFGPGTRLTVL.

Remarks on this clonotype: This may come from a read error, since a much larger clone is one base off. The CDR3 does not end in the conserved phenylalanine or tryptophan, so this is likely a read error. V gene TRBV5-1 combines with J gene TRBJ2-5; the D is unclear. In germline, CDR1 is SGHRS, CDR2 YFSETQ. This CDR3 spans 11 amino acids. V lost 4 bases, J lost 4 bases, and 5 bases lay in between. CDR3 nucleotide sequence: TGCGCCAGCAGCGAGGCAGAGACCCAGTACATC. Translated, it gives CASSEAETQYI.

The chain employs TRBV28 and TRBJ1-5; D ambiguous. The length of the CDR3 is 18 residues. With 1 base removed from V and 3 bases from J, the gap between germline ends came to 19 bases. Germline V gene sequence: CDR1 MDHEN, CDR2 SYDVKM. The chain's CDR3 is CASSLFKVRRTFNQPQHF. In nucleotides, the CDR3 is TGTGCCAGCAGTTTATTTAAGGTCCGCAGAACTTTCAATCAGCCCCAGCATTTT.